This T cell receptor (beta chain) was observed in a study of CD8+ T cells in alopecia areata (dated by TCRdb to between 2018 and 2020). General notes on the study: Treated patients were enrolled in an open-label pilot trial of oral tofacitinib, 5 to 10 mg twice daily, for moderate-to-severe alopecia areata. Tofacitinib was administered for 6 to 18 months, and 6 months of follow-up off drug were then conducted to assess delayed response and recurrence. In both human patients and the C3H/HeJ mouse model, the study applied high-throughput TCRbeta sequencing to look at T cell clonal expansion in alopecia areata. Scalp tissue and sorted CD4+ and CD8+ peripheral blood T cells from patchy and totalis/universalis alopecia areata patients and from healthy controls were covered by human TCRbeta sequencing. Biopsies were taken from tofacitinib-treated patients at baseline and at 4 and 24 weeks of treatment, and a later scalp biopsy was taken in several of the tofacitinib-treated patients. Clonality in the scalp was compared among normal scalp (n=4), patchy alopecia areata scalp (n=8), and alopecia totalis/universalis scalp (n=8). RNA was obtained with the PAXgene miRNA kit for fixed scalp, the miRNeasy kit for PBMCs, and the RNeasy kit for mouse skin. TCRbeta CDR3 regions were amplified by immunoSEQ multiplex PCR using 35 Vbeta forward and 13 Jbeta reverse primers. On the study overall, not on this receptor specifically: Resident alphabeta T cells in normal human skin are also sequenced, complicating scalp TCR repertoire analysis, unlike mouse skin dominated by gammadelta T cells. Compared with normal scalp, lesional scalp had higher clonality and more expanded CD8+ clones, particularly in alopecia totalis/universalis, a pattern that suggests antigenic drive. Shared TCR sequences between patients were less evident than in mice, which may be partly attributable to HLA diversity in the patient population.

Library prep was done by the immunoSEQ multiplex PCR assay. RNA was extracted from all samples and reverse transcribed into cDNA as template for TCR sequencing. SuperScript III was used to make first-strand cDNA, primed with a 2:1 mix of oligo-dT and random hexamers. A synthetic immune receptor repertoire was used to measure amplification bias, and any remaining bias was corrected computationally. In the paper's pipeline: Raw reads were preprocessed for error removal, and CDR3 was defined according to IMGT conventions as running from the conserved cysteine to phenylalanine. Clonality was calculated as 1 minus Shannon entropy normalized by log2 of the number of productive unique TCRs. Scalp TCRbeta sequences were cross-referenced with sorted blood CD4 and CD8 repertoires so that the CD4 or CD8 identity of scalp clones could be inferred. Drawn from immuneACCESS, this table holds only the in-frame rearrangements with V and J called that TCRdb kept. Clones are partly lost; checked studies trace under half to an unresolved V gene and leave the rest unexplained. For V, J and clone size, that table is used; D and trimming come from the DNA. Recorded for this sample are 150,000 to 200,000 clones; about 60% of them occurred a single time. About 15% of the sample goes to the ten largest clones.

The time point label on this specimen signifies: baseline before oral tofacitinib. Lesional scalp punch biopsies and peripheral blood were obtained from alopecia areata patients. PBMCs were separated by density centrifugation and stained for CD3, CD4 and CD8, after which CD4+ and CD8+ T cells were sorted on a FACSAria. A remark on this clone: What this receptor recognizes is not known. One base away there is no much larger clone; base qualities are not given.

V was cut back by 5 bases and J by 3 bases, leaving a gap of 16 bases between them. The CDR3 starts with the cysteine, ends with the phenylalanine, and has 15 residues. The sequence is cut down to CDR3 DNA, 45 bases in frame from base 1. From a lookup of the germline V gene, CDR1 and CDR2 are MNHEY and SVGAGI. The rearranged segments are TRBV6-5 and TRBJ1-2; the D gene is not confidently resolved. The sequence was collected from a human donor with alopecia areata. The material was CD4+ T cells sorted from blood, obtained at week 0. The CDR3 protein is CASSLGQAAYYGYTF. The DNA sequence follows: TGTGCCAGCAGTCTCGGTCAGGCGGCTTACTATGGCTACACCTTC.